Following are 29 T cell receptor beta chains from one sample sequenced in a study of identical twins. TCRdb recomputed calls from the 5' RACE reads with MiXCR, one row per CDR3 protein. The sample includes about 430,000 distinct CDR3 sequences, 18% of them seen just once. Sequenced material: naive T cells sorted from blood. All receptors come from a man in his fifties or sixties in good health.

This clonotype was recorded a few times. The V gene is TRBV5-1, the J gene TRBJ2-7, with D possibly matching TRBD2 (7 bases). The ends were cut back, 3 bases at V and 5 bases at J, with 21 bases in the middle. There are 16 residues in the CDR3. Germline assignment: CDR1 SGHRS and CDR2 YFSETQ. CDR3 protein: CASSSEIRGGGDEQYF. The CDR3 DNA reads TGCGCCAGCAGCTCTGAAATTCGGGGAGGGGGTGACGAGCAGTACTTC.

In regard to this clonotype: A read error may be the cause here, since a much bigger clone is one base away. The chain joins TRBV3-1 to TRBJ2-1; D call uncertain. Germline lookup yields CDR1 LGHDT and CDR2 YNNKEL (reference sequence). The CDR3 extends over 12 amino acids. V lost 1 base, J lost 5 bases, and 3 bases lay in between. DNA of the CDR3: TGTGCCAGCAGCCAAGCCCACAATGAGCAGTTCTTC. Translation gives CASSQAHNEQFF.

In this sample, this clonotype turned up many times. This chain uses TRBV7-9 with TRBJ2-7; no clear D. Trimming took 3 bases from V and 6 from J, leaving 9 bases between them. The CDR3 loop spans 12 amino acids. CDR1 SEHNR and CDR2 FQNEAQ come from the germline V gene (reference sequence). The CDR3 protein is CASSFLRFEQYF. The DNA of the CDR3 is TGTGCCAGCAGCTTTTTGCGGTTCGAGCAGTACTTC.

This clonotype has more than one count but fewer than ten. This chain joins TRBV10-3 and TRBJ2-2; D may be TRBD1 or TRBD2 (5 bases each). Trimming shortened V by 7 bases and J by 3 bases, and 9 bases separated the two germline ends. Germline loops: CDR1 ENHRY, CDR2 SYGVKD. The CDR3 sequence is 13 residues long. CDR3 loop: CAIKGTHTGELFF. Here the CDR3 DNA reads TGTGCCATCAAGGGGACCCACACCGGGGAGCTGTTTTTT.

The CDR3 loop is CASSRGQGISLEQYF. Written as DNA, the CDR3 is TGTGCCAGCAGCCGGGGACAGGGGATCTCTCTCGAGCAGTACTTC. This sequence joins TRBV27 and TRBJ2-7, with TRBD1 matching over 10 bases. This CDR3 is built from 15 residues. After removal of 6 bases from V and 6 bases from J, the junction contained 11 bases not matched to a gene. CDR1 and CDR2 (germline): MNHEY, SMNVEV (reference sequence).

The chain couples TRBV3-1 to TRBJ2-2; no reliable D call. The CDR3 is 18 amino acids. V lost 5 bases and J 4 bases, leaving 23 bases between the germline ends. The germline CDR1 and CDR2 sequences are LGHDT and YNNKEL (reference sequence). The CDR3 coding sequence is TGTGCCAGCAGCACGCAAGGCCGCATTAGCCCGCTCACCGGGGAGCTGTTTTTT. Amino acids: CASSTQGRISPLTGELFF.

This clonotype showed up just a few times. This CDR3 is CASSPGTSGTGIQYF. CDR3 nucleotides: TGTGCCAGCAGTCCGGGGACTAGCGGGACTGGCATTCAGTACTTC. This chain connects TRBV6-1 to TRBJ2-4; 13 positions agree with TRBD2. This CDR3 contains 15 residues. V lost 5 bases to trimming and J lost 9 bases; unmatched junction nucleotides: 7. In germline, CDR1 is MNHNS, CDR2 SASEGT.

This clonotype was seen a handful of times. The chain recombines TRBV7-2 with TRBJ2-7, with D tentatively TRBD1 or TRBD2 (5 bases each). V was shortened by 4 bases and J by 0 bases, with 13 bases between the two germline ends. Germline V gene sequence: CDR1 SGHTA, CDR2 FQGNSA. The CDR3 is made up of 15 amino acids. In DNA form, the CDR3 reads TGTGCCAGCAGCTGGGACGGTGTCAGCTCCTACGAGCAGTACTTC. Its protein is CASSWDGVSSYEQYF.

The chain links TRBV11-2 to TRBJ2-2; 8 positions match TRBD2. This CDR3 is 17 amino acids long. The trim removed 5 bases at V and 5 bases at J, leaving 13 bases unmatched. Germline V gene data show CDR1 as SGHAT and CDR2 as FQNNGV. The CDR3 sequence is CASSPGGVAGPTGELFF. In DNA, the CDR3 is TGTGCCAGCAGCCCCGGAGGTGTAGCGGGGCCGACCGGGGAGCTGTTTTTT.

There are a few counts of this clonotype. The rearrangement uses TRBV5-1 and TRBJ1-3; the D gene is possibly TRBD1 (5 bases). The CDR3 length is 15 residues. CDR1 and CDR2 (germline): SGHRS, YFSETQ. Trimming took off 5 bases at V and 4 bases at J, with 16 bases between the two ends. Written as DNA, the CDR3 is TGCGCCAGCAGGGAGTTAGGGGTATCCGGAAACACCATATATTTT. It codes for CASRELGVSGNTIYF.

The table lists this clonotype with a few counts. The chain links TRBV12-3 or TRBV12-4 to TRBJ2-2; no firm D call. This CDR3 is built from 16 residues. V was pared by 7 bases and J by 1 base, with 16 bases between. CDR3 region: CASTVPGFWNTGELFF. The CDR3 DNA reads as TGTGCCAGCACCGTCCCAGGCTTTTGGAACACCGGGGAGCTGTTTTTT.

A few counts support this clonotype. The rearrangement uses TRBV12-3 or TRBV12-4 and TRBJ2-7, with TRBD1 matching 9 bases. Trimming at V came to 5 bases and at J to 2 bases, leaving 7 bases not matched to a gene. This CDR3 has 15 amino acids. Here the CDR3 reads CASSTRDRVTYEQYF. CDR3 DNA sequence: TGTGCCAGCAGTACCAGGGACAGGGTGACCTACGAGCAGTACTTC.

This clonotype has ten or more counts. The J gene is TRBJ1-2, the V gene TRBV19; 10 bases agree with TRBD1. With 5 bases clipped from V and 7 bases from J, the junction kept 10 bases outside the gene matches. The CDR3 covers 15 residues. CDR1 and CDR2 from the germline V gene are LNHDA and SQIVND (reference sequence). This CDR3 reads CASSSHDRGRVGYTF. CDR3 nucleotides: TGTGCCAGTAGTTCCCATGACAGGGGGCGCGTTGGCTACACCTTC. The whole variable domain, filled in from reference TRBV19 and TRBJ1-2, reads DGGITQSPKYLFRKEGQNVTLSCEQNLNHDAMYWYRQDPGQGLRLIYYSQIVNDFQKGDIAEGYSVSREKKESFPLTVTSAQKNPTAFYLCASSSHDRGRVGYTFGSGTRLTVV.

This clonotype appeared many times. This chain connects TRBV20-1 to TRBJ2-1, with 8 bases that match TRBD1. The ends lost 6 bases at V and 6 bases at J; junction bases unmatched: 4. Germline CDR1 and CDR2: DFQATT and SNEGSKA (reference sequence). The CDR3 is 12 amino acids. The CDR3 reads CSAEGQVNEQFF. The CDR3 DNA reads TGCAGTGCCGAGGGACAGGTCAATGAGCAGTTCTTC.

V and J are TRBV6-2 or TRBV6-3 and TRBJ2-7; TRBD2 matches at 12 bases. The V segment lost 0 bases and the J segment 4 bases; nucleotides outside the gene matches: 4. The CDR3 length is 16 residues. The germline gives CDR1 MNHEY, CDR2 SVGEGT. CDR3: CASSYSTSGGRYEQYF. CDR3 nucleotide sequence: TGTGCCAGCAGTTACTCGACTAGCGGGGGTCGATACGAGCAGTACTTC.

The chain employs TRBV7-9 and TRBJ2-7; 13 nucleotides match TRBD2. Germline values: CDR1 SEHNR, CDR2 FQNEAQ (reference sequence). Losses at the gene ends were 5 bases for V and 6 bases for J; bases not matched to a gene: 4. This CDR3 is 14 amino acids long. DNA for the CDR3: TGTGCCAGCAGCACGGGACTAGCGGGGCTCGAGCAGTACTTC. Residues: CASSTGLAGLEQYF.

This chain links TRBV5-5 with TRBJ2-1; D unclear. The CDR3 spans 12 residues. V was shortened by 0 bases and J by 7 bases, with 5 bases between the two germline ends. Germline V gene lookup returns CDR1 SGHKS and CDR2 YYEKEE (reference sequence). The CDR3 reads CASSLVWNEQFF. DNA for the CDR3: TGTGCCAGCAGCTTGGTATGGAATGAGCAGTTCTTC.

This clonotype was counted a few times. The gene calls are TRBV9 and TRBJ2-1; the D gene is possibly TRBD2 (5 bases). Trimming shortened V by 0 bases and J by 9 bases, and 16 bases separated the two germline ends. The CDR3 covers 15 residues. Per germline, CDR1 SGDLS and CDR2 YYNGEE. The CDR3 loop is CASSVDRGGPGEQFF. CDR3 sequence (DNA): TGTGCCAGCAGCGTAGATCGAGGAGGACCTGGTGAGCAGTTCTTC.

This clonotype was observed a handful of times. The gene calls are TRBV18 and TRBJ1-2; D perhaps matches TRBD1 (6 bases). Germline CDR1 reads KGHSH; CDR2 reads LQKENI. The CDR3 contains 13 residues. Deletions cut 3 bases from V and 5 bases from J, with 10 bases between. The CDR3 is CASSPTRGYGYTF. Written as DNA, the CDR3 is TGTGCCAGCTCACCTACCAGGGGTTATGGCTACACCTTC.

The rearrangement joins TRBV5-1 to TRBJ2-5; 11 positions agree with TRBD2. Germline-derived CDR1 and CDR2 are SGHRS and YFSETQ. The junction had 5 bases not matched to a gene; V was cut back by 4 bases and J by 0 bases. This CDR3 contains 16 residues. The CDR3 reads CASSNGLAGYQETQYF. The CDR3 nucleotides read TGCGCCAGCAGCAACGGACTAGCGGGTTACCAAGAGACCCAGTACTTC.

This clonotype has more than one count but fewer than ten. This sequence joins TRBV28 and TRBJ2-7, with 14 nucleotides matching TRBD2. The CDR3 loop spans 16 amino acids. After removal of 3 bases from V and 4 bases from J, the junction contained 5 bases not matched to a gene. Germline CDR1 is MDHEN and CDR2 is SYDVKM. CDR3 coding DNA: TGTGCCAGCAGTTTGGGACTAGCGGGAGCCCTGTACGAGCAGTACTTC. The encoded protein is CASSLGLAGALYEQYF.

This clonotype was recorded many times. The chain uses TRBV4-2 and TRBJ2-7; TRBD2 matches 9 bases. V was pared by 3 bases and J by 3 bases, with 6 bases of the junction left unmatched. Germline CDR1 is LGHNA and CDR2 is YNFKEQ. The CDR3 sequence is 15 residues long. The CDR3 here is CASSQRAGGFYEQYF. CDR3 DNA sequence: TGTGCCAGCAGCCAGAGAGCGGGAGGTTTCTACGAGCAGTACTTC.

The CDR3 DNA reads TGCAGTGCCATTCCCGGGACAGGATTTTCTGGGGCCAACGTCCTGACTTTC. Protein product: CSAIPGTGFSGANVLTF. This chain connects TRBV20-1 to TRBJ2-6, with 8 bases lining up with TRBD1. The V segment lost 6 bases and the J segment 1 base; nucleotides outside the gene matches: 11. This CDR3 region has 17 residues. Per germline, CDR1 DFQATT and CDR2 SNEGSKA (reference sequence).

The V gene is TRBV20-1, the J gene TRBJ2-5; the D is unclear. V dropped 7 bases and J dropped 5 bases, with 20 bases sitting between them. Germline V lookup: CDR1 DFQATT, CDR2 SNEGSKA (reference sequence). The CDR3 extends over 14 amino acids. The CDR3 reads CSVSSLPGLETQYF. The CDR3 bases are TGCAGTGTCTCTTCTTTGCCGGGTCTGGAGACCCAGTACTTC.

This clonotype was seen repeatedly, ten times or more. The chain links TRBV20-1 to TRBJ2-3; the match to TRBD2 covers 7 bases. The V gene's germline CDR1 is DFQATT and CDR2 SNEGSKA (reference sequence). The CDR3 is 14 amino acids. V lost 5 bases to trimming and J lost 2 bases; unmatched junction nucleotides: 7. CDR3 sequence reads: CSAGRGVATDTQYF. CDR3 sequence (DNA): TGCAGTGCTGGCCGGGGGGTGGCCACAGATACGCAGTATTTT.

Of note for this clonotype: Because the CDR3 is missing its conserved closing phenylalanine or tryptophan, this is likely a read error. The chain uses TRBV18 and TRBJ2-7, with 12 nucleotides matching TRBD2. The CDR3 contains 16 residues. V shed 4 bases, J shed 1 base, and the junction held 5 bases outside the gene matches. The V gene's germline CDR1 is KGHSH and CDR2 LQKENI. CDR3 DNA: TGTGCCAGCTCACGGCGGACTAGCGGGGATTCCTACGAGCAGTACTAC. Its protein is CASSRRTSGDSYEQYY.

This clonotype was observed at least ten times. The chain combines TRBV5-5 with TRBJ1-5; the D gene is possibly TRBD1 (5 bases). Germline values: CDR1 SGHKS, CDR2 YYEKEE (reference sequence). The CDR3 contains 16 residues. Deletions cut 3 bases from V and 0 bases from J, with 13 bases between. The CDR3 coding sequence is TGTGCCAGCAGCTCCATGGCGGGGGATAGCAATCAGCCCCAGCATTTT. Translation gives CASSSMAGDSNQPQHF.

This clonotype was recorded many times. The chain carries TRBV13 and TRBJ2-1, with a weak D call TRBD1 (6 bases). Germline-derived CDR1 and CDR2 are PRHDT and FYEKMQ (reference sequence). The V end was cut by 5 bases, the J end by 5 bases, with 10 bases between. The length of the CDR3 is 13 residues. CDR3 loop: CASSRDTDNEQFF. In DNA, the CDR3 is TGTGCCAGCAGCCGGGACACCGACAATGAGCAGTTCTTC.

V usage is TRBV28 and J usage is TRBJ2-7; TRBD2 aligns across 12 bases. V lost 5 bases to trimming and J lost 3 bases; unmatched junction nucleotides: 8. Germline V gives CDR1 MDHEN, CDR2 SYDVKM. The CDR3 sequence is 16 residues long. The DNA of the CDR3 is TGTGCCAGCAGTCAACGTCGACTAGCGGGAGTCTACGAGCAGTACTTC. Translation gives CASSQRRLAGVYEQYF.